These 8 T cell receptor beta chains were all obtained from the same sample, sequenced in a study of blood T cells in healthy people across ages. A second PCR of roughly 7 to 11 cycles used a sample-barcoded 5' primer and a J-beta primer mix. TCRdb recomputed calls from the 5' RACE reads with MiXCR, one row per CDR3 protein. The sample records 1.5 million to 2 million distinct CDR3 sequences, about 49% being singletons. The sample taken for sequencing was blood. Receptors were obtained from a woman aged 35 to 49 in good health.

The chain employs TRBV29-1 and TRBJ2-2; the D is unclear. V was cut by 3 bases and J by 6 bases, with 8 bases left in between. There are 12 residues in the CDR3. From germline, CDR1 is SQVTM and CDR2 ANQGSEA. CDR3 protein: CSVDHPAGELFF. The CDR3 bases are TGCAGCGTTGATCACCCCGCCGGGGAGCTGTTTTTT.

The J gene is TRBJ2-2, the V gene TRBV6-6, with TRBD2 matching 7 bases. After removal of 11 bases from V and 7 bases from J, the junction contained 10 bases not matched to a gene. The CDR3 length is 13 residues. Germline lookup yields CDR1 MNHNY and CDR2 SVGAGI (reference sequence). The CDR3 protein is CAGRGLSGGELFF. In DNA, the CDR3 is TGTGCCGGCCGGGGACTATCGGGCGGGGAGCTGTTTTTT.

This clonotype was observed a handful of times. The chain uses TRBV7-9 and TRBJ2-4; 8 bases match TRBD1. Trimming cost V 5 bases and J 3 bases; bases outside gene matches: 12. CDR1 and CDR2 from the germline V gene are SEHNR and FQNEAQ (reference sequence). This CDR3 region has 17 residues. This CDR3 is CASSPSRDRTYKNIQYF. CDR3 DNA: TGTGCCAGCAGCCCCAGCCGGGACAGGACCTACAAAAACATTCAGTACTTC.

The chain combines TRBV18 with TRBJ2-5; a weak D match, TRBD1 (5 bases). The CDR3 is 15 amino acids. Germline values: CDR1 KGHSH, CDR2 LQKENI. Trimming shortened V by 0 bases and J by 5 bases, and 13 bases separated the two germline ends. CDR3: CASSPPWGRVETQYF. The CDR3 DNA is TGTGCCAGCTCACCACCGTGGGGCAGGGTGGAGACCCAGTACTTC.

The chain employs TRBV15 and TRBJ1-4; D not resolved. Trimming removed 0 bases at V and 4 bases at J, with 9 bases between. The CDR3 has 15 amino acids. In germline, CDR1 is LNHNV, CDR2 YYDKDF (reference sequence). The CDR3 DNA reads TGTGCCACCAGCAGAGATCAAAAGTTTAATGAAAAACTGTTTTTT. As protein: CATSRDQKFNEKLFF.

This chain joins TRBV15 and TRBJ2-3; no firm D call. This CDR3 region has 13 residues. The V end lost 0 bases, the J end lost 9 bases, and 10 bases lay between the germline ends. Looked up from germline, CDR1 is LNHNV and CDR2 is YYDKDF (reference sequence). The CDR3 loop reads CATSRDLLWTQYF. The CDR3 coding sequence is TGTGCCACCAGCAGAGATCTACTGTGGACGCAGTATTTT. The variable domain in full, with the rest retrieved from reference TRBV15 and TRBJ2-3, is DAMVIQNPRYQVTQFGKPVTLSCSQTLNHNVMYWYQQKSSQAPKLLFHYYDKDFNNEADTPDNFQSRRPNTSFCFLDIRSPGLGDTAMYLCATSRDLLWTQYFGPGTRLTVL.

The V and J genes are TRBV12-3 or TRBV12-4 and TRBJ2-3; D is possibly TRBD1 (6 bases). The CDR3 length is 16 residues. V dropped 3 bases and J dropped 5 bases, with 18 bases sitting between them. The CDR3 nucleotides are TGTGCCAGCAGTTTGGTTGTCCTGAGGGACATAGATACGCAGTATTTT. Protein: CASSLVVLRDIDTQYF.

The V and J genes are TRBV20-1 and TRBJ1-6; no definite D call. V was trimmed by 0 bases and J by 6 bases, leaving 12 bases between them. The germline V gene has CDR1 DFQATT and CDR2 SNEGSKA (reference sequence). This CDR3 is 15 amino acids long. CDR3 coding DNA: TGCAGTGCTAGAGATTGGGGTCGCGGTAATTCACCCCTCCACTTT. It translates to CSARDWGRGNSPLHF.